Presented here are 4 T cell receptor beta chains from one specimen sequenced in a study of cytomegalovirus exposure and HLA in healthy donors. PCR primers comprised 60 Vbeta and 13 Jbeta primers. The assay was immunoSEQ multiplex PCR, and TCRdb's table has in-frame clones only and misses some. The repertoire holds tens of thousands of clones, with approximately 82% as singletons. The sequencing sample was made of PBMCs. These receptors were obtained from a middle-aged woman in good health and CMV-seropositive.

The chain carries TRBV7-2 and TRBJ1-4, with unresolved D. V was pared by 5 bases and J by 5 bases, with 18 bases between. The CDR3 has 16 residues. Germline CDR1 reads SGHTA; CDR2 reads FQGNSA. CDR3 residues: CASSPEGWAQNEKLFF. The DNA of the CDR3 is TGTGCCAGCAGCCCCGAGGGTTGGGCTCAAAATGAAAAACTGTTTTTT.

This clone was counted only a few times. The gene calls are TRBV6-5 and TRBJ1-6; TRBD1 matches 8 bases. This CDR3 spans 14 amino acids. The V segment lost 6 bases and the J segment 7 bases; nucleotides outside the gene matches: 5. Germline CDR1 is MNHEY and CDR2 is SVGAGI. In DNA, the CDR3 is TGTGCCAGCAGAGATAGACAGGGGAATTCACCCCTCCACTTT. Protein: CASRDRQGNSPLHF.

In this sample, this clone turned up many times. V and J are TRBV2 and TRBJ1-1; the D gene is possibly TRBD1 (6 bases). The germline V gene encodes CDR1 SNHLY and CDR2 FYNNEI. V lost 10 bases to trimming and J lost 5 bases, with 17 bases between them. The CDR3 has 13 amino acids. CDR3 nucleotide sequence: TGTGCCACCTTCCCGGAGGGGGGGACTGAAGCTTTCTTT. Protein: CATFPEGGTEAFF.

This clone has a handful of counts. V and J are TRBV6-4 and TRBJ2-1, with a possible D match to TRBD1 (6 bases). CDR3 length: 13 residues. Trimming removed 6 bases at V and 7 bases at J, with 13 bases between. Germline V lookup: CDR1 MRHNA, CDR2 SNTAGT. CDR3 nucleotides: TGTGCCAGCAGCCCTTTTAGGGGGAATGAGCAGTTCTTC. This gives the protein CASSPFRGNEQFF.